A single sample gave rise to the 28 T cell receptor beta chains below, sequenced in a study of cytomegalovirus exposure and HLA in healthy donors. Use of 60 Vbeta and 13 Jbeta primers characterized the PCR. Repertoires were generated with immunoSEQ multiplex PCR, while TCRdb's copy carries only in-frame clones and drops some. The table records about 150,000 clones, roughly a tenth of them present only once. The specimen was PBMCs. The source is a male donor in good health and CMV-seronegative.

This clone has more than one count but fewer than ten. The chain uses TRBV4-2 and TRBJ2-5, with TRBD2 as a possible D gene (6 bases). The germline V gene has CDR1 LGHNA and CDR2 YNFKEQ. This CDR3 is built from 13 residues. Between the trimmed V and J ends, which lost 4 bases and 1 base, there was a span of 7 bases. The CDR3 DNA reads as TGTGCCAGCAGCCGGGACTCCCAAGAGACCCAGTACTTC. Its protein product is CASSRDSQETQYF.

This clone was observed a few times. V and J are TRBV2 and TRBJ1-2, with a possible D match to TRBD1 (5 bases). Trimming took 2 bases from V and 4 from J, leaving 14 bases between them. The CDR3 is made up of 15 amino acids. Per the germline V gene, CDR1 is SNHLY and CDR2 is FYNNEI. The CDR3 sequence: CASSESGGGSYGYTF. CDR3 bases: TGTGCCAGCAGTGAATCTGGCGGGGGGTCCTATGGCTACACCTTC.

This chain connects TRBV6-1 to TRBJ2-7; D uncertain. The ends were cut back, 4 bases at V and 0 bases at J, with 7 bases in the middle. The germline gives CDR1 MNHNS, CDR2 SASEGT. This CDR3 has 13 residues. CDR3 in amino acids: CASSVVLSYEQYF. CDR3 coding DNA: TGTGCCAGCAGTGTAGTCCTCTCCTACGAGCAGTACTTC.

The chain couples TRBV25-1 to TRBJ2-5; TRBD2 matches at 7 bases. Germline trimming cut 2 bases from V and 1 base from J; bases unmatched to any gene: 10. The germline CDR1 and CDR2 sequences are MGHDK and SYGVNS. This CDR3 has 17 residues. DNA of the CDR3: TGTGCCAGCAGTGAAGAGGGAGGGGTCCGTTTCCAAGAGACCCAGTACTTC. Its translation: CASSEEGGVRFQETQYF.

This clone was counted between two and nine times. The chain couples TRBV4-3 to TRBJ1-2; TRBD1 agrees at 8 bases. The CDR3 is 15 amino acids. Trimming at V came to 0 bases and at J to 2 bases, leaving 2 bases not matched to a gene. The germline V gene encodes CDR1 LGHNA and CDR2 YSLEER. The chain's CDR3 is CASSQDRQGNYGYTF. For the CDR3, the DNA is TGCGCCAGCAGCCAAGATAGACAGGGGAACTATGGCTACACCTTC.

The genes are TRBV28 and TRBJ1-5; the D gene is possibly TRBD1 (5 bases). V was clipped by 4 bases and J by 2 bases, with 24 bases between them. The CDR3 totals 19 residues. Germline CDR1 reads MDHEN; CDR2 reads SYDVKM. The CDR3 DNA is TGTGCCAGCAGTTCGATCGGCCAGGCTGTCTGGGGGGGCAATCAGCCCCAGCATTTT. Translation gives CASSSIGQAVWGGNQPQHF. The entire variable domain, with the rest obtained from reference TRBV28 and TRBJ1-5, is as follows: DVKVTQSSRYLVKRTGEKVFLECVQDMDHENMFWYRQDPGLGLRLIYFSYDVKMKEKGDIPEGYSVSREKKERFSLILESASTNQTSMYLCASSSIGQAVWGGNQPQHFGDGTRLSIL.

The chain combines TRBV30 with TRBJ1-2, with TRBD1 matching over 8 bases. The J segment lost 4 bases and the V segment lost 4 bases, leaving 11 bases of the junction unmatched. The V gene's germline CDR1 is GTSNPN and CDR2 SVGIG (reference sequence). The CDR3 consists of 15 residues. The CDR3 region is CAWTSTGEEAYGYTF. The CDR3 nucleotides read TGTGCCTGGACTTCGACAGGGGAAGAGGCCTATGGCTACACCTTC.

This clone was recorded a few times. This chain connects TRBV7-2 to TRBJ1-4, with D unresolved. This CDR3 region has 16 residues. V was pared by 0 bases and J by 2 bases, with 10 bases between. CDR1 SGHTA and CDR2 FQGNSA come from the germline V gene. The CDR3 region has the DNA TGTGCCAGCAGCTTAGCTACGGGGTGGACTAATGAAAAACTGTTTTTT. Its protein is CASSLATGWTNEKLFF.

The J gene is TRBJ2-7, the V gene TRBV7-2; no reliable D call. This CDR3 spans 11 amino acids. V was pared by 4 bases and J by 4 bases, with 5 bases between. Germline CDR1 SGHTA, CDR2 FQGNSA. The CDR3 sequence: CASSSPYEQYF. Here the CDR3 DNA reads TGTGCCAGCAGCTCTCCTTACGAGCAGTACTTC.

The chain is built from TRBV10-2 and TRBJ1-2, with TRBD1 identical over 9 bases. The CDR3 consists of 16 residues. CDR1 WSHSY and CDR2 SAAADI come from the germline V gene. V shed 2 bases, J shed 5 bases, and the junction held 9 bases outside the gene matches. The CDR3 coding sequence is TGCGCCAGCAGTGAGATGACAGGGGGGCTTAGGTATGGCTACACCTTC. Residues: CASSEMTGGLRYGYTF.

This clone came up a few times. Other DNA variants within this sample encode the same CDR3. V gene TRBV29-1 combines with J gene TRBJ2-5, with a tentative D call TRBD1 (5 bases). The V gene lost 0 bases and the J gene lost 1 base, with 12 bases spanning the gap. CDR1 is SQVTM, CDR2 ANQGSEA, per germline. The CDR3 consists of 15 residues. The CDR3 spells CSVEEPGYTQETQYF. Written as DNA, the CDR3 is TGCAGCGTTGAAGAACCAGGGTACACCCAAGAGACCCAGTACTTC.

CDR3 sequence (DNA): TGTGCCAGCGATCGAGGTCACGAGCAGTACTTC. Amino acids: CASDRGHEQYF. V usage is TRBV6-5 and J usage is TRBJ2-7; D remains ambiguous. Looked up from germline, CDR1 is MNHEY and CDR2 is SVGAGI. The CDR3 length is 11 residues. V shed 8 bases and J shed 5 bases, with 10 bases lying between them.

This clone came up a few times. The chain uses TRBV10-3 and TRBJ2-2; no definite D call. The CDR3 loop spans 13 amino acids. In germline, CDR1 is ENHRY, CDR2 SYGVKD. Trimming cost V 5 bases and J 1 base, with 5 bases left between them. The DNA for the CDR3 is TGTGCCATCAGTTCAGTGAACACCGGGGAGCTGTTTTTT. As protein: CAISSVNTGELFF.

A few counts support this clone. The chain carries TRBV6-5 and TRBJ2-7, with TRBD2 matching over 11 bases. This CDR3 comprises 15 residues. CDR1 MNHEY and CDR2 SVGAGI come from the germline V gene. V shed 6 bases and J 2 bases; nucleotides not matched to a gene: 6. CDR3 residues: CASRAGTSGAYEQYF. CDR3 bases: TGTGCCAGCAGAGCCGGGACTAGCGGAGCCTACGAGCAGTACTTC.

This clone has only a few counts. CDR3 bases: TGTGCCAGCACCACCTCGGGACACCCCACTTGCTGCACCTTC. It translates to CASTTSGHPTCCTF. The gene calls are TRBV28 and TRBJ1-2; D possibly corresponds to TRBD1 (6 bases). CDR3 size: 14 residues. V lost 7 bases and J 13 bases, leaving 25 bases between the germline ends. Per the germline V gene, CDR1 is MDHEN and CDR2 is SYDVKM.

This clone was detected only a few times. This chain links TRBV4-1 with TRBJ2-3, with TRBD2 identical over 10 bases. This CDR3 comprises 16 residues. Germline loops: CDR1 MGHRA, CDR2 YSYEKL. V shed 1 base, J shed 2 bases, and the junction held 3 bases outside the gene matches. CDR3 bases: TGCGCCAGCAGCCAAGTAGCGGGAGGACTCACAGATACGCAGTATTTT. Translated, it gives CASSQVAGGLTDTQYF.

This clone was recorded only once. This CDR3 is CASSLAGSSGNTIYF. The CDR3 nucleotides are TGTGCCAGCAGCCTGGCCGGGTCCTCTGGAAACACCATATATTTT. The chain is built from TRBV11-2 and TRBJ1-3; the D is unclear. Germline CDR1 and CDR2: SGHAT and FQNNGV. The CDR3 runs to 15 residues. V lost 5 bases to trimming and J lost 0 bases, with 11 bases between them.

This clone was counted between two and nine times. V usage is TRBV9 and J usage is TRBJ2-3; 7 nucleotides align to TRBD2. Trimming removed 1 base from V and 3 bases from J; junction bases left unmatched: 2. The CDR3 length is 14 residues. Germline loops: CDR1 SGDLS, CDR2 YYNGEE. This CDR3 reads CASSVSSGTDTQYF. As DNA, the CDR3 is TGTGCCAGCAGCGTATCTAGCGGAACAGATACGCAGTATTTT.

The genes are TRBV5-6 and TRBJ2-1; maybe TRBD2 (6 bases). Trimming left V 7 bases short and J 4 bases short, with 18 bases between. Germline CDR1 and CDR2: SGHDT and YYEEEE. This CDR3 has 15 amino acids. In nucleotides, the CDR3 is TGTGCCAGCGAATTCTTCGGGGGTCAATACAATGAGCAGTTCTTC. This sequence encodes CASEFFGGQYNEQFF.

This chain links TRBV7-6 with TRBJ1-5; D perhaps matches TRBD1 (5 bases). Trimming pared 4 bases from V and 3 bases from J, leaving 7 bases between. The CDR3 is 13 amino acids. Germline assignment: CDR1 SGHVS and CDR2 FNYEAQ. CDR3 coding DNA: TGTGCCAGCAGCTATGGGGCCAATCAGCCCCAGCATTTT. It yields the protein CASSYGANQPQHF.

J is TRBJ1-5 and V is TRBV4-3; TRBD1 might be the D (5 bases). Germline CDR1 LGHNA, CDR2 YSLEER. This CDR3 region has 15 residues. V gave up 3 bases and J gave up 5 bases, with 14 bases separating them. CDR3 sequence reads: CASSHELGGYQPQHF. DNA for the CDR3: TGCGCCAGCAGCCATGAGTTGGGGGGATATCAGCCCCAGCATTTT.

The rearrangement links TRBV4-2 to TRBJ2-7, with 13 bases that match TRBD2. The germline gives CDR1 LGHNA, CDR2 YNFKEQ. With 2 bases clipped from V and 2 bases from J, the junction kept 3 bases outside the gene matches. The CDR3 consists of 16 residues. CDR3 DNA sequence: TGTGCCAGCAGCCAACCGGGACTAGCGGGACCCTACGAGCAGTACTTC. It codes for CASSQPGLAGPYEQYF.

The V and J genes are TRBV28 and TRBJ1-1; 8 bases match TRBD1. The V and J ends lost 6 bases and 4 bases, in that order; junction bases with no gene match: 7. This CDR3 region has 14 residues. CDR1 MDHEN and CDR2 SYDVKM come from the germline V gene. CDR3 bases: TGTGCCAGCAGGCGGACAGGGCGGGGCACTGAAGCTTTCTTT. This gives the protein CASRRTGRGTEAFF.

This clone was detected only a few times. CDR3 coding DNA: TGTGCCAGTAATATCCAGGGGTCCAATCAGCCCCAGCATTTT. Protein sequence: CASNIQGSNQPQHF. The gene calls are TRBV2 and TRBJ1-5; the D gene is possibly TRBD1 (6 bases). Per the germline V gene, CDR1 is SNHLY and CDR2 is FYNNEI. The CDR3 covers 14 residues. V lost 9 bases, J lost 3 bases, and 15 bases lay in between. Full variable domain (missing parts from reference TRBV2 and TRBJ1-5): EPEVTQTPSHQVTQMGQEVILRCVPISNHLYFYWYRQILGQKVEFLVSFYNNEISEKSEIFDDQFSVERPDGSNFTLKIRSTKLEDSAMYFCASNIQGSNQPQHFGDGTRLSIL.

The V gene is TRBV6-1, the J gene TRBJ2-7, with TRBD2 matching 9 bases. The CDR3 sequence is 14 residues long. Unmatched junction bases numbered 4, after V lost 3 bases and J lost 4 bases. Germline V lookup: CDR1 MNHNS, CDR2 SASEGT. The CDR3 coding sequence is TGTGCCAGCAGTGAGGGTAGCGGGAGTTACGAGCAGTACTTC. Residues: CASSEGSGSYEQYF.

This clone was picked up a small number of times. The V gene is TRBV28, the J gene TRBJ1-3, with D perhaps TRBD1 (5 bases). CDR1 and CDR2 from the germline V gene are MDHEN and SYDVKM. This CDR3 has 14 residues. The V end lost 7 bases, the J end lost 1 base, and 11 bases lay between the germline ends. This chain's CDR3 is CASTYPGSGNTIYF. CDR3 DNA sequence: TGTGCCAGCACCTACCCAGGGTCTGGAAACACCATATATTTT.

This clone was detected a few times. The chain joins TRBV5-1 to TRBJ2-3, with 13 positions matching TRBD2. The germline gives CDR1 SGHRS, CDR2 YFSETQ. The CDR3 extends over 19 amino acids. The trim removed 0 bases at V and 2 bases at J, leaving 9 bases unmatched. The CDR3 nucleotides read TGCGCCAGCAGCTTGGAATGGGGACTAGCGGGGCCCGTCACAGATACGCAGTATTTT. Amino acid sequence: CASSLEWGLAGPVTDTQYF. The whole variable domain, remainder taken from reference TRBV5-1 and TRBJ2-3, is KAGVTQTPRYLIKTRGQQVTLSCSPISGHRSVSWYQQTPGQGLQFLFEYFSETQRNKGNFPGRFSGRQFSNSRSEMNVSTLELGDSALYLCASSLEWGLAGPVTDTQYFGPGTRLTVL.

This clone was counted between two and nine times. The genes are TRBV4-3 and TRBJ2-1, with 7 nucleotides matching TRBD2. CDR3 size: 16 residues. Germline V gene data show CDR1 as LGHNA and CDR2 as YSLEER. V was pared by 0 bases and J by 2 bases, with 4 bases of the junction left unmatched. The CDR3 nucleotides are TGCGCCAGCAGCCAAGATGCGGGAGTTACCTACAATGAGCAGTTCTTC. Protein: CASSQDAGVTYNEQFF.